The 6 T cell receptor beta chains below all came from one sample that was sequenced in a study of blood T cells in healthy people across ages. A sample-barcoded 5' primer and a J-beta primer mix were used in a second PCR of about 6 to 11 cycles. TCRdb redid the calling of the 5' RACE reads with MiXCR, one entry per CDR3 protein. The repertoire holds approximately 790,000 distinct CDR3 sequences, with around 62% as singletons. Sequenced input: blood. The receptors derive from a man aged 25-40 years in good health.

The DNA of the CDR3 is TGCAGTGCTAGAGTGGGTAGCACCAGCTCCTACGAGCAGTACTTC. Translation: CSARVGSTSSYEQYF. The V and J genes are TRBV20-1 and TRBJ2-7; D is unresolved. The length of the CDR3 is 15 residues. The ends were cut back, 1 base at V and 0 bases at J, with 13 bases in the middle. CDR1 DFQATT and CDR2 SNEGSKA come from the germline V gene (reference sequence).

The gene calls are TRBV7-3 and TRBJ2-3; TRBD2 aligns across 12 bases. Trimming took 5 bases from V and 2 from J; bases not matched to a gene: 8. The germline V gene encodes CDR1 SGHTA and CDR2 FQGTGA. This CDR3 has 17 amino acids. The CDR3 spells CASSDGLAGPSTDTQYF. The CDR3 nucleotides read TGTGCCAGCAGCGATGGACTAGCGGGGCCTTCCACAGATACGCAGTATTTT.

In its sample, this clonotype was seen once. The CDR3 DNA reads TGTGCCACCAGCGACAATGAGGGGGGCTACGAGCAGTACTTC. Encoded protein: CATSDNEGGYEQYF. The rearrangement links TRBV15 to TRBJ2-7, with D perhaps being TRBD1 or TRBD2 (6 bases each). This CDR3 has 14 amino acids. Looked up from germline, CDR1 is LNHNV and CDR2 is YYDKDF (reference sequence). Trimming left V 5 bases short and J 3 bases short, with 14 bases between.

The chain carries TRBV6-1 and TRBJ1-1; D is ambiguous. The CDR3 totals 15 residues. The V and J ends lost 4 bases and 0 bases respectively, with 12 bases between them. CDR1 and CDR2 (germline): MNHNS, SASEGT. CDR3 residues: CASSVRAGMNTEAFF. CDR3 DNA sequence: TGTGCCAGCAGTGTAAGGGCCGGCATGAACACTGAAGCTTTCTTT.

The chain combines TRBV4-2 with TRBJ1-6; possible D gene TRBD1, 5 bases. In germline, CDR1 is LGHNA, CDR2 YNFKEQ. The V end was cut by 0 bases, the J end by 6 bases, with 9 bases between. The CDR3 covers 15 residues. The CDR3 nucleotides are TGTGCCAGCAGCCAAGAGCAGGGCCTTAATTCACCCCTCCACTTT. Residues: CASSQEQGLNSPLHF.

CDR3 loop: CASSIGGQLYGYTF. The CDR3 bases are TGTGCCAGCAGCATAGGGGGACAGCTTTATGGCTACACCTTC. This rearrangement joins TRBV7-9 to TRBJ1-2; TRBD1 matches 7 bases. This CDR3 contains 14 residues. Germline CDR1 and CDR2: SEHNR and FQNEAQ (reference sequence). Trimming cost V 5 bases and J 5 bases; bases outside gene matches: 8.